Reported below is one TCR beta chain. Clones were sequenced by immunoSEQ multiplex PCR, and TCRdb holds only the in-frame ones, with some missing. The data contain roughly 30,000 clones, approximately 81% of them singletons. The data derive from a study of blood T cell repertoires in COVID-19. Per germline, CDR1 LGHDT and CDR2 YNNKEL (reference sequence). This CDR3 has 14 residues. The V gene end was trimmed by 6 bases and the J gene end by 7 bases; junction bases not matched to a gene: 6. The source material was peripheral blood. The source is a human donor with acute or convalescent COVID-19. The donor label of this sample is uncertain. V and J are TRBV3-1 (or the pseudogene TRBV3-2) and TRBJ2-1; 10 bases are shared with TRBD1. In DNA form, the CDR3 reads TGTGCCAGCAGGGGGACAGGGGAAGGTAATGAGCAGTTCTTC. This translates into CASRGTGEGNEQFF.